The T cell receptor (beta chain) described here comes from a study of cytomegalovirus exposure and HLA in healthy donors. The PCR was carried out with 60 Vbeta primers and 13 Jbeta primers. Only in-frame clones appear in the TCRdb table, and some are missing; sequencing was by immunoSEQ multiplex PCR. Of approximately 110,000 clones detected, 73% appear once; the ten largest clones hold approximately 8.4%. Germline loops: CDR1 LGHNA, CDR2 YNFKEQ. This CDR3 is 15 amino acids long. Trimming cost V 6 bases and J 4 bases; bases outside gene matches: 4. The specimen was PBMCs. V and J are TRBV4-2 and TRBJ1-6, with 9 positions matching TRBD1. The TCR comes from a man in his forties or fifties in good health and CMV-seronegative. The CDR3 sequence is CASSRDREYNSPLHF. As DNA, the CDR3 is TGTGCCAGCAGTCGGGACAGGGAATATAATTCACCCCTCCACTTT.